This TCR beta chain derives from a study of shared clonotypes between healthy human individuals. In regard to this clone: Its specificity is not known. In the same sample, other DNA sequences code for this CDR3.

Study observations and caveats: Donor clonotype sharing was expected to depend on sequencing depth.

TCRdb's copy holds only in-frame clones and misses some; the assay was immunoSEQ multiplex PCR. Of 1.5 million to 1.9 million clones in the sample, 95% to 99% were seen once. Deletions cut 3 bases from V and 0 bases from J, with 5 bases between. This CDR3 has 13 residues. Germline CDR1 SGHTA, CDR2 FQGNSA. The TCR comes from a young man in good health. The sample consisted of naive CD4+ T cells sorted from blood. Described subset: CD45RA+ positively selected. The chain carries TRBV7-2 and TRBJ1-1; D not resolved. The CDR3 DNA reads as TGTGCCAGCAGCTTGAAGGTGAACACTGAAGCTTTCTTT. As protein: CASSLKVNTEAFF.